This TCR beta chain was recovered during a study of cytomegalovirus exposure and HLA in healthy donors. The study ran its PCR with 60 Vbeta and 13 Jbeta primers. Measured with immunoSEQ multiplex PCR; TCRdb has only the in-frame clones, and not every one. This table has around 110,000 clones, 9% to 10% appearing once. The germline V gene has CDR1 MDHEN and CDR2 SYDVKM. The CDR3 has 15 residues. V shed 3 bases and J 8 bases; nucleotides not matched to a gene: 10. This chain uses TRBV28 with TRBJ1-2; 9 nucleotides line up with TRBD1. The source material was PBMCs. The sequence came from a young man in good health and CMV-seronegative. The CDR3, as DNA: TGTGCCAGCAGTTTTCCCCAACAGGGGGCGCGCGGCTACACCTTC. It yields the protein CASSFPQQGARGYTF.